The TCR beta chain under discussion was sequenced for a study of T cells in Graves' hyperthyroidism and ophthalmopathy. The CDR3 length is 14 residues. Germline V gene sequence: CDR1 SGHKS, CDR2 YYEKEE (reference sequence). V was clipped by 0 bases and J by 9 bases, with 13 bases between them. Researchers took RNA transcripts and amplified the TCR beta CDR3 regions from them. A set of HTBI primers served as the primers for a first-round RT-PCR of the TCR CDR3. TCRdb analysed the multiplex PCR reads with MiXCR anew, one entry per CDR3 protein. The sample consists of hundreds of thousands of distinct CDR3 sequences, 15% to 20% of them appearing once.

The sequence was collected from a man aged 40-55 years with Graves' ophthalmopathy. The chain uses TRBV5-5 and TRBJ1-3, with unresolved D. Sequencing was carried out using blood. The CDR3 loop is CASSLEAGGGTIYF. CDR3 nucleotide sequence: TGTGCCAGCAGCTTGGAGGCTGGCGGTGGCACCATATATTTT. The whole variable domain, filled in from reference TRBV5-5 and TRBJ1-3, reads DAGVTQSPTHLIKTRGQQVTLRCSPISGHKSVSWYQQVLGQGPQFIFQYYEKEERGRGNFPDRFSARQFPNYSSELNVNALLLGDSALYLCASSLEAGGGTIYFGEGSWLTVV.